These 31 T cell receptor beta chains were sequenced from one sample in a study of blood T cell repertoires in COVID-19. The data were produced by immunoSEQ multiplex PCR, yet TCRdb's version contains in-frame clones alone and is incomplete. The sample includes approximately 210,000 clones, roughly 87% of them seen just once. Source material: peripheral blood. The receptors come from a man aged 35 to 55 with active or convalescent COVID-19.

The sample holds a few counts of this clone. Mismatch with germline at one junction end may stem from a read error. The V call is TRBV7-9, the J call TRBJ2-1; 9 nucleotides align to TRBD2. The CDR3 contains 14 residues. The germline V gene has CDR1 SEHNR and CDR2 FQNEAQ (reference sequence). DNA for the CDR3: TGTGCCAGCGGCTTAGCGGGAGACTCAAATGAGCAGTTCTTC. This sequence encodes CASGLAGDSNEQFF.

The CDR3 nucleotides read TGTGCCACCAGTGATTATGGACAGGGGGCGCCGGGTGAAGCTTTCTTT. This codes for CATSDYGQGAPGEAFF. V is TRBV24-1 and J is TRBJ1-1; the match to TRBD1 covers 11 bases. This CDR3 region has 16 residues. In germline, CDR1 is KGHDR, CDR2 SFDVKD. V gave up 2 bases and J gave up 7 bases; unmatched junction bases: 8.

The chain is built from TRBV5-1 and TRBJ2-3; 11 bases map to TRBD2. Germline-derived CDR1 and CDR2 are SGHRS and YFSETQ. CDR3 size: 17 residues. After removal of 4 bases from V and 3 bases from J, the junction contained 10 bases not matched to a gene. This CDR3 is CASSVGILAGGTDTQYF. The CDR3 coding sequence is TGCGCCAGCAGCGTCGGTATCTTAGCGGGAGGGACAGATACGCAGTATTTT.

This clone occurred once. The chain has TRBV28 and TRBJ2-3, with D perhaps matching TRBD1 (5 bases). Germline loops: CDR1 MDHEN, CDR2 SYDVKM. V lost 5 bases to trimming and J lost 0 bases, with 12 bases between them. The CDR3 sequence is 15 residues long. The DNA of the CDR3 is TGTGCCAGCAGTACGACAGAGCCTAGCACAGATACGCAGTATTTT. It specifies CASSTTEPSTDTQYF.

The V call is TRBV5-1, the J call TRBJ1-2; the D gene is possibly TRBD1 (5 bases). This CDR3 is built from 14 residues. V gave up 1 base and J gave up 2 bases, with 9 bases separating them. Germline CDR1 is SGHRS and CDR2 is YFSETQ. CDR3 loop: CASSLTGSNYGYTF. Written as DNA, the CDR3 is TGCGCCAGCAGCTTGACAGGTTCCAACTATGGCTACACCTTC.

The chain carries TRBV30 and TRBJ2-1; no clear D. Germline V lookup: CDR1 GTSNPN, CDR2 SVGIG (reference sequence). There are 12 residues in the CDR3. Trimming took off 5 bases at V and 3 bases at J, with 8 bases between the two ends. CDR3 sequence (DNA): TGTGCCTGGGGCTCCCTCTACAATGAGCAGTTCTTC. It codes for CAWGSLYNEQFF.

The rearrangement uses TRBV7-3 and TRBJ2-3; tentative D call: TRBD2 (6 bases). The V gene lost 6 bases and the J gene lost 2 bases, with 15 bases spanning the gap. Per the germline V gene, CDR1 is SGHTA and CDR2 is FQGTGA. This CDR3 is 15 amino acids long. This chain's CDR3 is CASSSGTLYTDTQYF. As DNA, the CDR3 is TGTGCCAGCAGTTCCGGGACTCTTTACACAGATACGCAGTATTTT.

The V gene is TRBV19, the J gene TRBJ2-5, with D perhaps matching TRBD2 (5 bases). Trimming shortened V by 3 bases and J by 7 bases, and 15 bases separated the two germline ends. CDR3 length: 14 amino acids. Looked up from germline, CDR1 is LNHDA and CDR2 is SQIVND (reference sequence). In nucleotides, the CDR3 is TGTGCCAGTAGTATCTCGGCCCTCCGGGGGACCCAGTACTTC. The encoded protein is CASSISALRGTQYF.

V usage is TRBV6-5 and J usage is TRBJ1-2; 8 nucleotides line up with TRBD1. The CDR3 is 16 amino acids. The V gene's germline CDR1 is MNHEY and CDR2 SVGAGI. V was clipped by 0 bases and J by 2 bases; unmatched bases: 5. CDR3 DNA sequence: TGTGCCAGCAGTTACTCTTCGCCAGGGGGCAACTATGGCTACACCTTC. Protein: CASSYSSPGGNYGYTF.

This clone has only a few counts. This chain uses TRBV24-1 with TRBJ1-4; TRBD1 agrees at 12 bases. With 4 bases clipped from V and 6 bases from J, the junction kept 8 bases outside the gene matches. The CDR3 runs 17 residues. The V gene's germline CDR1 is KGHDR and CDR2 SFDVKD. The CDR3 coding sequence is TGTGCCACCAGTGACTCGGGACAGGGGGCCTTGGATGAAAAACTGTTTTTT. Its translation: CATSDSGQGALDEKLFF.

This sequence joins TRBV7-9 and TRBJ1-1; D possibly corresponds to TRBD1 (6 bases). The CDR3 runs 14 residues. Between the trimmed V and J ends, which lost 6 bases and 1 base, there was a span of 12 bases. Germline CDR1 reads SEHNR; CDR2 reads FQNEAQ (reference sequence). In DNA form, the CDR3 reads TGTGCCAGCAGGGGGGAACAGGGGAACACTGAAGCTTTCTTT. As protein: CASRGEQGNTEAFF.

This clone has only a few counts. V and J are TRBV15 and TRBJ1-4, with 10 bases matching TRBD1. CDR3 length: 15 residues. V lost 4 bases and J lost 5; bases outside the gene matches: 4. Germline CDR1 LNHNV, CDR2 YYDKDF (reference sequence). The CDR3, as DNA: TGTGCCACCAGCATAAGGACAGGGGGGAATGAAAAACTGTTTTTT. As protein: CATSIRTGGNEKLFF.

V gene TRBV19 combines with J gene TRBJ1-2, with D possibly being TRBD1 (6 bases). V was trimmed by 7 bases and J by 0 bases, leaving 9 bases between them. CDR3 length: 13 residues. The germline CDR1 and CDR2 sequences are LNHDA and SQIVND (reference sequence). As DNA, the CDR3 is TGTGCCAGTACTCACAGGGCTAACTATGGCTACACCTTC. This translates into CASTHRANYGYTF.

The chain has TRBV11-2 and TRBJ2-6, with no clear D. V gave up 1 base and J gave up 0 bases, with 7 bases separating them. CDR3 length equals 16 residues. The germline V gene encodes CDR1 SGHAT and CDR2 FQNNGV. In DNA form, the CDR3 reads TGTGCCAGCAGCTTAGGTTCGTCCTCTGGGGCCAACGTCCTGACTTTC. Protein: CASSLGSSSGANVLTF.

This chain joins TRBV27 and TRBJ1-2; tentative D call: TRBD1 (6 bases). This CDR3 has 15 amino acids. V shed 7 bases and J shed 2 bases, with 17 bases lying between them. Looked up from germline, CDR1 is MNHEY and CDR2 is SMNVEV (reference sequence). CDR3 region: CASTQYGGLNYGYTF. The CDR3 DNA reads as TGTGCCAGCACCCAATATGGGGGCCTAAACTATGGCTACACCTTC.

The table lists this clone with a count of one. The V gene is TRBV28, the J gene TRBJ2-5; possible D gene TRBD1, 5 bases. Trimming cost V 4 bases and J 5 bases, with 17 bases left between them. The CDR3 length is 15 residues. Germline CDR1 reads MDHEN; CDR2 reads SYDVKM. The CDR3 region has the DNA TGTGCCAGCAGTTCCCCTCCAGGGATGAGGGAGACCCAGTACTTC. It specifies CASSSPPGMRETQYF.

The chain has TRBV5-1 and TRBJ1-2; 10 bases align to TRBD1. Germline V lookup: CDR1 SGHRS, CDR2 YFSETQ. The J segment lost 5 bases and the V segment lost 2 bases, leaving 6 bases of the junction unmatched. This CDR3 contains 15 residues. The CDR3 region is CASSFVTGGSYGYTF. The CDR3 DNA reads TGCGCCAGCAGCTTTGTGACAGGGGGCTCGTATGGCTACACCTTC.

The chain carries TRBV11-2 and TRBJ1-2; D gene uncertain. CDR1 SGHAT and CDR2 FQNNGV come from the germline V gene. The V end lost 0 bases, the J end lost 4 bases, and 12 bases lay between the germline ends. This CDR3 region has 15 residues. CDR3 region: CASSLDGQSGYGYTF. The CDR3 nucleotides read TGTGCCAGCAGCTTAGACGGGCAGAGCGGCTATGGCTACACCTTC.

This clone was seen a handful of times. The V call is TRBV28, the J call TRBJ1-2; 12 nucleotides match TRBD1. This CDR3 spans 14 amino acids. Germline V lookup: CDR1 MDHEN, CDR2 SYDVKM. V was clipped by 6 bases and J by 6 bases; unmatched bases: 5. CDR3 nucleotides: TGTGCCAGCAGCTCGGGACAGGGGGCCGATGGCTACACCTTC. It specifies CASSSGQGADGYTF.

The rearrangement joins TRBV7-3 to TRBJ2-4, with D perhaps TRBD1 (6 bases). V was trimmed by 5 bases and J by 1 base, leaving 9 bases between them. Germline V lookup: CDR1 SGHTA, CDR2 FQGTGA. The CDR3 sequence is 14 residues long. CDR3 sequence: CASSPQGAKNIQYF. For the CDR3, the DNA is TGTGCCAGCAGCCCCCAGGGGGCCAAAAACATTCAGTACTTC.

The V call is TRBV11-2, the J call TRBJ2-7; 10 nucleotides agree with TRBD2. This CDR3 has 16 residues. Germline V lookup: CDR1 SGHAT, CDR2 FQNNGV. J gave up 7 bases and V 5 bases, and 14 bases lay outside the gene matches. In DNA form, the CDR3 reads TGTGCCAGCAGCCCGGCTAGCGGGGGCGCGATGGGGGAGCAGTACTTC. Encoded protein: CASSPASGGAMGEQYF. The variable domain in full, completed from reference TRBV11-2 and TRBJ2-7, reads EAGVAQSPRYKIIEKRQSVAFWCNPISGHATLYWYQQILGQGPKLLIQFQNNGVVDDSQLPKDRFSAERLKGVDSTLKIQPAKLEDSAVYLCASSPASGGAMGEQYFGPGTRLTVT.

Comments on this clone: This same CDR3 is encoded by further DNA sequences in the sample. CDR3 sequence (DNA): TGTGCCAGCTCACCACCGGGCGGAAACACCATATATTTT. This gives the protein CASSPPGGNTIYF. The chain employs TRBV18 and TRBJ1-3; unclear D gene. Germline CDR1 is KGHSH and CDR2 is LQKENI. The CDR3 runs 13 residues. V lost 0 bases and J 4 bases, leaving 4 bases between the germline ends.

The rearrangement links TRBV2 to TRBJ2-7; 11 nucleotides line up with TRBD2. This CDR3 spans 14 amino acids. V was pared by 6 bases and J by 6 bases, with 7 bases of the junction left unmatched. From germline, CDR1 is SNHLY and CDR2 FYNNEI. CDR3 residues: CASRVAGGPREQYF. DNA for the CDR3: TGTGCCAGCAGAGTAGCGGGAGGGCCCCGCGAGCAGTACTTC.

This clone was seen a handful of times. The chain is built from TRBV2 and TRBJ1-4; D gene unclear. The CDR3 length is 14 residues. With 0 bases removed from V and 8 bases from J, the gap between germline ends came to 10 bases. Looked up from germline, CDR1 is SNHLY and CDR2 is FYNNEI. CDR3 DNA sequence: TGTGCCAGCAGTGAAGCGGCCGGGTACGAAAAACTGTTTTTT. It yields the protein CASSEAAGYEKLFF.

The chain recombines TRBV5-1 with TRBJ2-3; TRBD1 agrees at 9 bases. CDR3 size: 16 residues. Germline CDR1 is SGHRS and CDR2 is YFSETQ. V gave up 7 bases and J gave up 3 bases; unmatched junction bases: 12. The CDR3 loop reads CASAPTGGIRTDTQYF. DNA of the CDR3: TGCGCCAGCGCTCCGACAGGGGGTATAAGAACAGATACGCAGTATTTT.

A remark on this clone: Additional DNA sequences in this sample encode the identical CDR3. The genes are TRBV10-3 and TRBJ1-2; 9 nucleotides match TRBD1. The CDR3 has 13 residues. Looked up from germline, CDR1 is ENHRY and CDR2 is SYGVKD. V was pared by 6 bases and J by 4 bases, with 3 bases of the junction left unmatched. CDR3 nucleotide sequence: TGTGCCATCAGCGAGGGACAGGGCTATGGCTACACCTTC. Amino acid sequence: CAISEGQGYGYTF.

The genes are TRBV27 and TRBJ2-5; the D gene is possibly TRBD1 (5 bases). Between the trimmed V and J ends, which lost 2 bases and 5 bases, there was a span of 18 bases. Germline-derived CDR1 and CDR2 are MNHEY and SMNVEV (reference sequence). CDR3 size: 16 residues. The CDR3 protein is CASSLGVGRVVETQYF. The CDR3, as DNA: TGTGCCAGCAGTTTAGGAGTAGGCAGGGTAGTGGAGACCCAGTACTTC.

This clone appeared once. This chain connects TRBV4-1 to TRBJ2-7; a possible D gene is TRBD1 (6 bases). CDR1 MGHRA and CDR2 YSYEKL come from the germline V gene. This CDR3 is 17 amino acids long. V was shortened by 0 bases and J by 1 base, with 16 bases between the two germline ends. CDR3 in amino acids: CASSQDLARGASYEQYF. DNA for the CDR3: TGCGCCAGCAGCCAAGATCTGGCCAGGGGCGCTTCCTACGAGCAGTACTTC.

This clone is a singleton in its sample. The CDR3 region has the DNA TGCGCCAGCAGCGAGTGGACAGCGGGGACCGGGGAGCTGTTTTTT. This translates into CASSEWTAGTGELFF. This chain links TRBV5-1 with TRBJ2-2, with D maybe TRBD2 (7 bases). V was cut by 4 bases and J by 5 bases, with 15 bases left in between. CDR3 length equals 15 residues. The V gene's germline CDR1 is SGHRS and CDR2 YFSETQ.

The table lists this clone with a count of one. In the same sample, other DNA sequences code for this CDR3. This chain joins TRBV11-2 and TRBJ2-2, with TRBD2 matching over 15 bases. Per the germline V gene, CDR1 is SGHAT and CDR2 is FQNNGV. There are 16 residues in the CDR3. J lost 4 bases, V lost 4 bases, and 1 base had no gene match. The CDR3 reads CASSSGLAGGTGELFF. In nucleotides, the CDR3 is TGTGCCAGCAGCTCGGGACTAGCGGGAGGCACCGGGGAGCTGTTTTTT.

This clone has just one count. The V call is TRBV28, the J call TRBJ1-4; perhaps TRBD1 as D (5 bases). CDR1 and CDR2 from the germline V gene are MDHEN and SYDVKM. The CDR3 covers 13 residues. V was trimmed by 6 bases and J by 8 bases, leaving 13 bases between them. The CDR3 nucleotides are TGTGCCAGCAGCTCAGGGTGGTCGGAAAAACTGTTTTTT. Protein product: CASSSGWSEKLFF.